Below are 5 T cell receptor beta chains sequenced from a single sample in a study of response to subunit inactivated influenza vaccine. A single record per CDR3 protein comes from TCRdb applying MiXCR to the RT-PCR reads. Here the sample spans 530,000 or so distinct CDR3 sequences, around 11% being singletons. This sample comprised PBMCs from blood, obtained on the day of vaccination. The receptors stem from a man between 45 and 60 years old who received an inactivated influenza vaccine.

Only a few counts were recorded for this clonotype. The J gene is TRBJ2-1, the V gene TRBV7-2; 7 nucleotides line up with TRBD1. CDR3 length: 13 residues. Germline V lookup: CDR1 SGHTA, CDR2 FQGNSA. Trimming removed 5 bases from V and 7 bases from J; junction bases left unmatched: 5. CDR3 sequence: CASSMGQLNEQFF. The CDR3 DNA sequence: TGTGCCAGCAGCATGGGACAGCTTAATGAGCAGTTCTTC.

V is TRBV19 and J is TRBJ2-7; possible D gene TRBD1, 5 bases. The V and J ends lost 3 bases and 5 bases respectively, with 11 bases between them. The germline V gene has CDR1 LNHDA and CDR2 SQIVND (reference sequence). CDR3 length equals 13 residues. The CDR3 nucleotides are TGTGCCAGTAGTATTCGACAGACCCACGAGCAGTACTTC. The encoded protein is CASSIRQTHEQYF.

This rearrangement joins TRBV5-8 to TRBJ2-6, with 7 bases matching TRBD2. Germline-derived CDR1 and CDR2 are SGHTS and YDEGEE. The CDR3 loop spans 16 amino acids. The junction had 7 bases not matched to a gene; V was cut back by 7 bases and J by 0 bases. CDR3 region: CASGPAGRSGANVLTF. The CDR3 DNA is TGTGCCAGCGGTCCAGCGGGGCGCTCTGGGGCCAACGTCCTGACTTTC. The variable domain in full, with the rest retrieved from reference TRBV5-8 and TRBJ2-6, is EAGVTQSPTHLIKTRGQQATLRCSPISGHTSVYWYQQALGLGLQFLLWYDEGEERNRGNFPPRFSGRQFPNYSSELNVNALELEDSALYLCASGPAGRSGANVLTFGAGSRLTVL.

This clonotype appeared many times. The gene calls are TRBV20-1 and TRBJ2-3; D is perhaps TRBD2 (5 bases). Trimming shortened V by 1 base and J by 6 bases, and 20 bases separated the two germline ends. This CDR3 contains 16 residues. Germline lookup yields CDR1 DFQATT and CDR2 SNEGSKA (reference sequence). CDR3 sequence (DNA): TGCAGTGCTAGAGGATCCCACTCGGGGTCTGTCGATACGCAGTATTTT. It codes for CSARGSHSGSVDTQYF.

The rearrangement joins TRBV27 to TRBJ2-3; TRBD1 might be the D (6 bases). Per the germline V gene, CDR1 is MNHEY and CDR2 is SMNVEV (reference sequence). V was clipped by 3 bases and J by 9 bases, with 10 bases between them. CDR3 length: 12 residues. CDR3 coding DNA: TGTGCCAGCAGTTTTGGGGGCCGAACGCAGTATTTT. Protein product: CASSFGGRTQYF.